Listed below are T cell receptor beta chains from one sample, sequenced in a study of OX40 agonist ivuxolimab in advanced cancers. Clones were sequenced by immunoSEQ multiplex PCR, and TCRdb holds only the in-frame ones, with some missing. The data hold under 90,000 clones, with 88% observed a single time. The sample here was CD4+ or CD8+ T cells sorted from blood, taken in a trial of the OX40 agonist ivuxolimab. Receptor source: an adult with an advanced solid tumor such as melanoma, head and neck, liver or kidney cancer. The CDR3 runs from the conserved cysteine through the conserved F or W. The D gene is left open where the match is weak. Clone size, where shown, is once, few, many, or a class for clones that have expanded.

-	-	TRBV27	TRBJ1-4	TGTGCCAGCAGTTATGGCAGGGGTCCTACAACTAATGAAAAACTGTTTTTT	CASSYGRGPTTNEKLFF
-	TRBD2	TRBV6-1	TRBJ2-4	TGTGCCAGCAGTGGCCGGGGGGGGTTGGAAAACATTCAGTACTTC	CASSGRGGLENIQYF
-	-	TRBV7-3	TRBJ1-1	TGTGCCAGCATCCCAGAGTGCACTGAAGCTTTCTTT	CASIPECTEAFF
-	-	TRBV7-3	TRBJ2-3	TGTGCCAGCAGCTTAACCGGGGGCACAGATACGCAGTATTTT	CASSLTGGTDTQYF
-	TRBD2	TRBV29-1	TRBJ2-1	TGCAGCGTTGAGACAGCGGGAGGGCGGGCTAGTGAGCAGTTCTTC	CSVETAGGRASEQFF
-	TRBD1	TRBV7-6	TRBJ1-3	TGTGCCAGCAGCAACAGGGGCCGCTCTGGAAACACCATATATTTT	CASSNRGRSGNTIYF
-	-	TRBV5-1	TRBJ1-2	TGCGCCAGCAGCCATCGCCCAGGGAATTCTGGCTACACCTTC	CASSHRPGNSGYTF
-	-	TRBV7-2	TRBJ2-7	TGTGCCAGCAGCCCCCCGGCACGGGGGGAGCAGTACTTC	CASSPPARGEQYF
-	TRBD1	TRBV6-6	TRBJ1-5	TGTGCCAGCAGCGGAAAGGGACAGGGCAATCAGCCCCAGCATTTT	CASSGKGQGNQPQHF
-	TRBD2	TRBV7-2	TRBJ2-7	TGTGCCAGCAGCTCCGGGACTAGCGGGAGGCCGCAGGCCTACGAGCAGTACTTC	CASSSGTSGRPQAYEQYF
-	-	TRBV9	TRBJ2-3	TGTGCCAGCAGCGGTGCAGGCACAGATACGCAGTATTTT	CASSGAGTDTQYF
-	-	TRBV28	TRBJ1-5	TGTGCCAGCAGTACTCCGAGGAGGGGCGGTGGTCAGCCCCAGCATTTT	CASSTPRRGGGQPQHF
-	-	TRBV11-2	TRBJ1-2	TGTGCCAGCAGCTTAGAGAGGCAGGGCGGCTACACCTTC	CASSLERQGGYTF
-	TRBD1	TRBV6-5	TRBJ1-1	TGTGCCAGCACCGTGGACAGGAATATGAACACTGAAGCTTTCTTT	CASTVDRNMNTEAFF
-	TRBD1	TRBV28	TRBJ2-2	TGTGCCAGCAGGGGGAGACAGGGGTCCTCCACCGGGGAGCTGTTTTTT	CASRGRQGSSTGELFF
once	TRBD1	TRBV28	TRBJ1-2	TGTGCCAGCAGCCGTGACAGGGTCGCGCTATCTGGCTACACCTTC	CASSRDRVALSGYTF
-	-	TRBV9	TRBJ2-2	TGTGCCAGCAGTTATAGCGGACTACATACCGGGGAGCTGTTTTTT	CASSYSGLHTGELFF